Below are 20 T cell receptor beta chains sequenced from a single sample in a study of early T cells in non-severe SARS-CoV-2 infection. TCRdb reprocessed the 5' RACE reads with MiXCR, giving one entry per CDR3 protein. The sample gives 27,000 or so distinct CDR3 sequences, under 7.5% of which show up once; about two fifths is in the top ten. The sequencing input was whole blood. The receptor set was obtained from an adult who was a healthcare worker with PCR-confirmed SARS-CoV-2 infection or an uninfected control (not recorded which).

Only a few counts were recorded for this clonotype. The V call is TRBV10-3, the J call TRBJ2-3; 8 positions match TRBD2. CDR3 length: 16 amino acids. V trimming: 8 bases; J trimming: 0 bases; junction bases outside the gene matches: 10. Germline CDR1 and CDR2: ENHRY and SYGVKD. The CDR3 protein is CAIRGPGGESTDTQYF. The DNA for the CDR3 is TGTGCCATCCGTGGCCCGGGAGGGGAGAGCACAGATACGCAGTATTTT.

This clonotype showed up many times. This chain connects TRBV20-1 to TRBJ2-7; 10 bases line up with TRBD2. The CDR3 extends over 14 amino acids. V was pared by 6 bases and J by 2 bases, with 7 bases of the junction left unmatched. Germline values: CDR1 DFQATT, CDR2 SNEGSKA (reference sequence). The CDR3 DNA follows: TGCAGTGCAAATTGGCTAGCGGGGGCCTACGAGCAGTACTTC. Encoded protein: CSANWLAGAYEQYF.

This clonotype appeared many times. V gene TRBV20-1 combines with J gene TRBJ1-1, with TRBD1 as a possible D gene (6 bases). CDR3 length: 14 amino acids. The germline V and J ends were trimmed by 6 bases and 5 bases, with 19 bases remaining between them. Germline CDR1 DFQATT, CDR2 SNEGSKA (reference sequence). The CDR3 DNA sequence: TGCAGTGCCCGAGAGGGGGGGGCGCAGACTGAAGCTTTCTTT. Its protein product is CSAREGGAQTEAFF.

The chain couples TRBV12-5 to TRBJ2-1, with D perhaps given as TRBD1 or TRBD2 (6 bases each). The CDR3 spans 17 residues. The V end was cut by 0 bases, the J end by 2 bases, with 14 bases between. Germline CDR1 LGHNT, CDR2 FRNRAP. DNA of the CDR3: TGTGCTAGTGGTTTGGTACGGGGGCAGGAGGCCTACAATGAGCAGTTCTTC. Amino acid sequence: CASGLVRGQEAYNEQFF.

This clonotype has at least ten counts. The CDR3 loop reads CATAGGVGGETQYF. Written as DNA, the CDR3 is TGCGCTACCGCGGGGGGAGTAGGCGGGGAGACCCAGTACTTC. V usage is TRBV5-1 and J usage is TRBJ2-5, with TRBD2 matching 8 bases. The CDR3 has 14 amino acids. Germline CDR1 SGHRS, CDR2 YFSETQ.

CDR3: CASSPGTASTDTQYF. The CDR3 DNA follows: TGCGCCAGCAGCCCCGGGACTGCAAGCACAGATACGCAGTATTTT. The chain carries TRBV5-1 and TRBJ2-3, with D possibly being TRBD2 (6 bases). Germline V gene data show CDR1 as SGHRS and CDR2 as YFSETQ. The CDR3 runs 15 residues. V was pared by 4 bases and J by 0 bases, with 12 bases between.

This clonotype was detected ten times or more. This sequence joins TRBV12-3 or TRBV12-4 and TRBJ2-2; D ambiguous. This CDR3 has 15 amino acids. Trimming cost V 6 bases and J 1 base, with 12 bases left between them. CDR3 DNA: TGTGCCAGCAGGCACTCGGCGGAGAACACCGGGGAGCTGTTTTTT. It specifies CASRHSAENTGELFF.

This clonotype was counted ten times or more. J is TRBJ2-7 and V is TRBV5-1; 7 nucleotides agree with TRBD1. V lost 4 bases, J lost 3 bases, and 7 bases stayed unmatched. CDR3 size: 14 residues. The germline V gene encodes CDR1 SGHRS and CDR2 YFSETQ. The chain's CDR3 is CASSTRTGYYEQYF. CDR3 sequence (DNA): TGCGCCAGCAGCACCCGGACAGGCTACTACGAGCAGTACTTC.

This clonotype was seen a few times. The chain carries TRBV7-9 and TRBJ2-7; 9 nucleotides agree with TRBD1. The CDR3 loop spans 15 amino acids. V dropped 4 bases and J dropped 0; count of bases not matched to a gene: 4. Germline V CDR1 and CDR2: SEHNR, FQNEAQ (reference sequence). This CDR3 reads CASSWGTGISYEQYF. CDR3 bases: TGTGCCAGCAGCTGGGGGACAGGGATCTCCTACGAGCAGTACTTC. The full variable domain, completed using reference TRBV7-9 and TRBJ2-7, is DTGVSQNPRHKITKRGQNVTFRCDPISEHNRLYWYRQTLGQGPEFLTYFQNEAQLEKSRLLSDRFSAERPKGSFSTLEIQRTEQGDSAMYLCASSWGTGISYEQYFGPGTRLTVT.

This clonotype has a count of ten or more. V usage is TRBV4-3 and J usage is TRBJ1-6; TRBD1 aligns across 10 bases. CDR1 is LGHNA and CDR2 is YSLEER in the germline V gene. J was trimmed by 10 bases and V by 3 bases; bases with no gene match: 6. The CDR3 runs to 15 residues. Written as DNA, the CDR3 is TGCGCCAGCAGCCAGATCGGGACAGGGGAATCACCCCTCCACTTT. It specifies CASSQIGTGESPLHF.

This clonotype was picked up many times. This chain connects TRBV19 to TRBJ2-7, with TRBD1 identical over 12 bases. J lost 0 bases, V lost 10 bases, and 7 bases had no gene match. This CDR3 contains 15 residues. CDR1 is LNHDA, CDR2 SQIVND, per germline (reference sequence). The CDR3 DNA is TGTGCCACCGGGACAGGGGGCGTCTCCTCCTACGAGCAGTACTTC. Translating gives CATGTGGVSSYEQYF.

The rearrangement links TRBV12-3 or TRBV12-4 to TRBJ2-5; D unresolved. Deletions cut 7 bases from V and 6 bases from J, with 15 bases between. The CDR3 totals 13 residues. The CDR3 DNA follows: TGTGCCAGCACCCCGAGCCCATCGAAGACCCAGTACTTC. Its translation: CASTPSPSKTQYF.

This clonotype was detected many times. The chain recombines TRBV6-1 with TRBJ1-1; D unclear. Germline loops: CDR1 MNHNS, CDR2 SASEGT. The V and J ends lost 4 bases and 6 bases respectively, with 15 bases between them. CDR3 length equals 14 residues. The CDR3 sequence: CASSALGGVAEAFF. For the CDR3, the DNA is TGTGCCAGCAGTGCCCTTGGCGGGGTTGCTGAAGCTTTCTTT.

This clonotype came up many times. The chain uses TRBV7-2 and TRBJ1-1; no firm D call. Trimming removed 4 bases at V and 2 bases at J, with 8 bases between. The CDR3 consists of 13 residues. CDR1 and CDR2 from the germline V gene are SGHTA and FQGNSA. The CDR3 coding sequence is TGTGCCAGCAGCTCGAACCTAAACACTGAAGCTTTCTTT. It is translated as CASSSNLNTEAFF.

This clonotype was seen repeatedly, ten times or more. The genes are TRBV4-3 and TRBJ2-5; perhaps TRBD1 as D (6 bases). Trimming took off 4 bases at V and 5 bases at J, with 17 bases between the two ends. The CDR3 covers 15 residues. Germline values: CDR1 LGHNA, CDR2 YSLEER. CDR3 protein: CASSRGTLVRETQYF. DNA of the CDR3: TGCGCCAGCAGCCGGGGGACACTAGTCCGGGAGACCCAGTACTTC.

Comment on this clonotype: This may come from a read error, since a much larger clone is one base off. This chain connects TRBV5-4 to TRBJ1-2; no clear D. The CDR3 consists of 16 residues. In germline, CDR1 is SGHNT, CDR2 YYREEE (reference sequence). The V end was cut by 4 bases, the J end by 2 bases, with 18 bases between. DNA of the CDR3: TGTGCCAGCAGCATGGGGTTTGTGGACGGAAACTATGGCTACACCTTC. This translates into CASSMGFVDGNYGYTF.

This clonotype appeared a few times. This chain joins TRBV10-3 and TRBJ2-1; D uncertain. Trimming took off 3 bases at V and 4 bases at J, with 10 bases between the two ends. Germline values: CDR1 ENHRY, CDR2 SYGVKD. This CDR3 comprises 14 residues. CDR3 region: CAISDSSRYNEQFF. In nucleotides, the CDR3 is TGTGCCATCAGTGACTCGTCCCGGTACAATGAGCAGTTCTTC.

This clonotype has only a few counts. This chain uses TRBV18 with TRBJ2-2, with D possibly matching TRBD1 (7 bases). The germline V and J ends were trimmed by 3 bases and 5 bases, with 16 bases remaining between them. Germline assignment: CDR1 KGHSH and CDR2 LQKENI. This CDR3 comprises 16 residues. The CDR3 nucleotides are TGTGCCAGCTCACCGCCAGGGGGGCCCCTAACCGGGGAGCTGTTTTTT. Amino acid sequence: CASSPPGGPLTGELFF.

There are a few counts of this clonotype. This sequence joins TRBV6-2 or TRBV6-3 and TRBJ2-1; D is possibly TRBD1 or TRBD2 (5 bases each). This CDR3 contains 15 residues. Germline V gene data show CDR1 as MNHEY and CDR2 as SVGEGT. The V gene lost 4 bases and the J gene lost 7 bases, with 17 bases spanning the gap. The CDR3 region is CASSWNSGPGNEQFF. The DNA for the CDR3 is TGTGCCAGCAGTTGGAATTCGGGGCCGGGGAATGAGCAGTTCTTC.

This clonotype was seen many times. CDR3 in DNA: TGTGCCAGCAGTGAAGGAGCAGGGGTGACTGAAGCTTTCTTT. Amino acids: CASSEGAGVTEAFF. The rearrangement uses TRBV6-1 and TRBJ1-1; D may be TRBD1 (6 bases). The CDR3 has 14 amino acids. Germline loops: CDR1 MNHNS, CDR2 SASEGT. V lost 1 base to trimming and J lost 5 bases, with 11 bases between them.